The 17 T cell receptor beta chains given below trace back to one sample, sequenced in a study of T cells in localized non-small cell lung cancer. Data came from immunoSEQ multiplex PCR; TCRdb stores just in-frame clones and leaves some out. The profile shows tens of thousands of clones, approximately 78% of them singletons. The starting material was peripheral blood, obtained before any cancer treatment. The receptors were gathered from a woman aged 35 to 75 with stage I lung adenocarcinoma.

The chain has TRBV10-3 and TRBJ2-1, with 15 bases fitting TRBD2. With 6 bases clipped from V and 9 bases from J, the junction kept 9 bases outside the gene matches. Germline V gene lookup returns CDR1 ENHRY and CDR2 SYGVKD. The CDR3 totals 16 residues. CDR3 region: CAISEGTSGGRSEQFF. In DNA, the CDR3 is TGTGCCATCAGCGAGGGGACTAGCGGGGGGCGCAGTGAGCAGTTCTTC.

The chain is built from TRBV10-3 and TRBJ2-2, with D possibly matching TRBD1 (6 bases). This CDR3 contains 15 residues. CDR1 and CDR2 from the germline V gene are ENHRY and SYGVKD. Trimming took 6 bases from V and 0 from J, leaving 11 bases between them. The CDR3: CAISEGVANTGELFF. CDR3 nucleotide sequence: TGTGCCATCAGCGAGGGGGTGGCGAACACCGGGGAGCTGTTTTTT.

V is TRBV19 and J is TRBJ2-1; 8 bases align to TRBD1. Losses at the gene ends were 7 bases for V and 0 bases for J; bases not matched to a gene: 8. The germline V gene has CDR1 LNHDA and CDR2 SQIVND (reference sequence). This CDR3 comprises 16 residues. This chain's CDR3 is CASTETGVGSYNEQFF. DNA of the CDR3: TGTGCCAGTACCGAGACAGGGGTTGGCTCCTACAATGAGCAGTTCTTC. The entire variable domain, with the rest obtained from reference TRBV19 and TRBJ2-1, is as follows: DGGITQSPKYLFRKEGQNVTLSCEQNLNHDAMYWYRQDPGQGLRLIYYSQIVNDFQKGDIAEGYSVSREKKESFPLTVTSAQKNPTAFYLCASTETGVGSYNEQFFGPGTRLTVL.

The rearrangement links TRBV6-1 to TRBJ2-7; 9 nucleotides match TRBD1. Germline values: CDR1 MNHNS, CDR2 SASEGT. The CDR3 consists of 14 residues. The V segment lost 7 bases and the J segment 2 bases; nucleotides outside the gene matches: 6. The CDR3 region has the DNA TGTGCCAGCAAAACCCGGACAGGGGCCTACGAGCAGTACTTC. Translating gives CASKTRTGAYEQYF.

The CDR3: CASSATSGGVADTQYF. For the CDR3, the DNA is TGTGCCAGCAGCGCCACTAGCGGGGGGGTCGCAGATACGCAGTATTTT. The chain carries TRBV9 and TRBJ2-3, with 13 positions matching TRBD2. Germline V lookup: CDR1 SGDLS, CDR2 YYNGEE. CDR3 length: 16 residues. V shed 3 bases and J 4 bases; nucleotides not matched to a gene: 5.

Only one count was recorded for this clone. The gene calls are TRBV14 and TRBJ2-7; no clear D. CDR1 is SGHDN, CDR2 FVKESK, per germline. The V end was cut by 5 bases, the J end by 0 bases, with 11 bases between. The CDR3 totals 14 residues. In DNA form, the CDR3 reads TGTGCCAGCAGCAAACCAGGAGTCTCCTACGAGCAGTACTTC. The encoded protein is CASSKPGVSYEQYF.

The chain couples TRBV9 to TRBJ1-1; D is unclear. With 0 bases removed from V and 2 bases from J, the gap between germline ends came to 11 bases. This CDR3 region has 15 residues. CDR1 is SGDLS, CDR2 YYNGEE, per germline. The CDR3 is CASSVGGRLNTEAFF. The DNA of the CDR3 is TGTGCCAGCAGCGTAGGTGGCAGACTTAACACTGAAGCTTTCTTT.

The chain joins TRBV5-1 to TRBJ2-7; D is unresolved. Germline CDR1 reads SGHRS; CDR2 reads YFSETQ. V was pared by 3 bases and J by 3 bases, with 10 bases between. The CDR3 runs 13 residues. The CDR3 nucleotides read TGCGCCAGCAGCTCATCCTCCTTCTACGAGCAGTACTTC. It codes for CASSSSSFYEQYF.

J is TRBJ1-1 and V is TRBV4-3; tentatively, D is TRBD1 (5 bases). The ends were cut back, 3 bases at V and 5 bases at J, with 13 bases in the middle. Germline CDR1 LGHNA, CDR2 YSLEER. The CDR3 loop spans 14 amino acids. The CDR3 DNA sequence: TGCGCCAGCAGCCAGAGCCGGGAGGGGACTGAAGCTTTCTTT. It specifies CASSQSREGTEAFF.

This clone has only a few counts. The chain employs TRBV7-2 and TRBJ2-7, with D unresolved. Looked up from germline, CDR1 is SGHTA and CDR2 is FQGNSA. V was pared by 3 bases and J by 6 bases, with 9 bases between. The CDR3 length is 12 residues. This CDR3 reads CASSFGVSEQYF. The CDR3 DNA is TGTGCCAGCAGCTTCGGTGTATCCGAGCAGTACTTC.

The genes are TRBV19 and TRBJ1-2, with TRBD1 matching 7 bases. Germline CDR1 is LNHDA and CDR2 is SQIVND (reference sequence). CDR3 length: 17 residues. Trimming cost V 3 bases and J 0 bases; bases outside gene matches: 10. The CDR3 nucleotides are TGTGCCAGTAGTATTAGTTCCGGAGGGGGCGCTAACTATGGCTACACCTTC. Protein sequence: CASSISSGGGANYGYTF.

The chain joins TRBV19 to TRBJ2-1, with D unresolved. The ends were cut back, 5 bases at V and 0 bases at J, with 17 bases in the middle. CDR3 size: 17 residues. Germline CDR1 is LNHDA and CDR2 is SQIVND (reference sequence). CDR3 DNA: TGTGCCAGTAGTCCTCGACCCCCCAGGTCCTCCTACAATGAGCAGTTCTTC. Its translation: CASSPRPPRSSYNEQFF.

J is TRBJ2-7 and V is TRBV27, with a possible D match to TRBD1 (6 bases). Germline V gene sequence: CDR1 MNHEY, CDR2 SMNVEV (reference sequence). This CDR3 contains 13 residues. Trimming cost V 5 bases and J 4 bases, with 12 bases left between them. The CDR3 coding sequence is TGTGCCAGCAGTCCCGCCGACAGGTACGAGCAGTACTTC. Translated: CASSPADRYEQYF.

The CDR3 region is CASRGLASSYEQYF. Written as DNA, the CDR3 is TGTGCCAGTAGGGGACTAGCGAGCTCCTACGAGCAGTACTTC. V usage is TRBV19 and J usage is TRBJ2-7, with 10 bases identical to TRBD2. The CDR3 loop spans 14 amino acids. The germline CDR1 and CDR2 sequences are LNHDA and SQIVND (reference sequence). V lost 6 bases to trimming and J lost 0 bases; unmatched junction nucleotides: 2.

The chain links TRBV7-3 to TRBJ2-1; D unclear. V shed 4 bases and J shed 11 bases, with 12 bases lying between them. Germline V gene data show CDR1 as SGHTA and CDR2 as FQGTGA. This CDR3 is 12 amino acids long. In DNA, the CDR3 is TGTGCCAGCAGCTCGCCCCAAACCAAGCAGTTCTTC. Its protein product is CASSSPQTKQFF. Drawing the rest from reference TRBV7-3 and TRBJ2-1, the complete variable domain is GAGVSQTPSNKVTEKGKYVELRCDPISGHTALYWYRQSLGQGPEFLIYFQGTGAADDSGLPNDRFFAVRPEGSVSTLKIQRTERGDSAVYLCASSSPQTKQFFGPGTRLTVL.

The gene calls are TRBV5-4 and TRBJ1-2, with D perhaps TRBD1 (5 bases). Germline V gene data show CDR1 as SGHNT and CDR2 as YYREEE (reference sequence). This CDR3 has 16 residues. Trimming pared 4 bases from V and 2 bases from J, leaving 18 bases between. The CDR3 is CASSRASRVDNYGYTF. CDR3 DNA sequence: TGTGCCAGCAGCCGAGCCTCCAGGGTGGACAACTATGGCTACACCTTC.

In the case of this clone: Sequence at one end of the junction differs from germline and may be a read error. This rearrangement joins TRBV6-1 to TRBJ2-2; the D is unclear. This CDR3 has 14 residues. Germline V CDR1 and CDR2: MNHNS, SASEGT. The CDR3 coding sequence is TGTACCAGCAGTGTCCTGGGTGGGACCGGGGAGCTGTTTTTT. Translating gives CTSSVLGGTGELFF.